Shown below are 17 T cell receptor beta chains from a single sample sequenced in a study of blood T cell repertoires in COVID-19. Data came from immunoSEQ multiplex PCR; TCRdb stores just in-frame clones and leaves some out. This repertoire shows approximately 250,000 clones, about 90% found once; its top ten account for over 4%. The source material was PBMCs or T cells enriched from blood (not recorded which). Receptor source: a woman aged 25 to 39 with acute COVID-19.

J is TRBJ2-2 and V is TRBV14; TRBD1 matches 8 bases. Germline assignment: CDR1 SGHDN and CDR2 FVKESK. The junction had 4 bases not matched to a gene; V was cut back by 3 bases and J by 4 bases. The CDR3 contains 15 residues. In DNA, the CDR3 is TGTGCCAGCAGCCATCGACAGGGGAGCACCGGGGAGCTGTTTTTT. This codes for CASSHRQGSTGELFF.

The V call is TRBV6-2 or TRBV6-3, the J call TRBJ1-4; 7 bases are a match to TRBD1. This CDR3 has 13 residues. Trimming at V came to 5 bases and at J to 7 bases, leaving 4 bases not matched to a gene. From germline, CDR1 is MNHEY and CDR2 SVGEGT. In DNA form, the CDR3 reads TGTGCCAGCAGTCGGACAGGCCGTGAAAAACTGTTTTTT. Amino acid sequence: CASSRTGREKLFF.

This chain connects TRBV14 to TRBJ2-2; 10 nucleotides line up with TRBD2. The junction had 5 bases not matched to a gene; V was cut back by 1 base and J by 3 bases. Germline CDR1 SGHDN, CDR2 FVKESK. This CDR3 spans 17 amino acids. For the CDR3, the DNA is TGTGCCAGCAGCCAAGGTCGGCTAGCGGGGGACACCGGGGAGCTGTTTTTT. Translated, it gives CASSQGRLAGDTGELFF.

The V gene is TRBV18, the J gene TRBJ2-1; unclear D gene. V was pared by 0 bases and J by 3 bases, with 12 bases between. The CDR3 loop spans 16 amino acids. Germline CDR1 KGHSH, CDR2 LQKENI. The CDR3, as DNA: TGTGCCAGCTCACCACCATTGGCAGGTCACTACAATGAGCAGTTCTTC. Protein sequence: CASSPPLAGHYNEQFF.

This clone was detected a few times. CDR3 coding DNA: TGCGCCAGCAGCCATCGGGGGGTGGACGACGAGCAGTACTTC. Translated, it gives CASSHRGVDDEQYF. The chain uses TRBV4-1 and TRBJ2-7, with 7 bases fitting TRBD2. J gave up 5 bases and V 3 bases, and 7 bases lay outside the gene matches. This CDR3 contains 14 residues. Germline lookup yields CDR1 MGHRA and CDR2 YSYEKL.

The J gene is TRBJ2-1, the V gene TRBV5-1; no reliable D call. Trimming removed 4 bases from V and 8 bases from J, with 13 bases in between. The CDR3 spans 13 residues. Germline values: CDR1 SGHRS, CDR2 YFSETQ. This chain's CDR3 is CASSRRWLDEQFF. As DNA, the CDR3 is TGCGCCAGCAGCCGCCGATGGCTAGATGAGCAGTTCTTC. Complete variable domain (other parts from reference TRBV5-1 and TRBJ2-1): KAGVTQTPRYLIKTRGQQVTLSCSPISGHRSVSWYQQTPGQGLQFLFEYFSETQRNKGNFPGRFSGRQFSNSRSEMNVSTLELGDSALYLCASSRRWLDEQFFGPGTRLTVL.

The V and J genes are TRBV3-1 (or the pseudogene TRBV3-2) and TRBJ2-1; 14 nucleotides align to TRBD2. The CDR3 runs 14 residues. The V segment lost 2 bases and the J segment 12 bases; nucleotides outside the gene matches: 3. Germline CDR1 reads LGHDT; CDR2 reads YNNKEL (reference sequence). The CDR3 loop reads CASSQPGLAGVQFF. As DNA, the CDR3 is TGTGCCAGCAGCCAACCGGGACTAGCGGGAGTGCAGTTCTTC.

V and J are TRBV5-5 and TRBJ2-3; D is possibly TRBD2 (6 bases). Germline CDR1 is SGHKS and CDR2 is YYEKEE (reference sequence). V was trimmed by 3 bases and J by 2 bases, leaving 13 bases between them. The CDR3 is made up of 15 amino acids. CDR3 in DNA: TGTGCCAGCAGCTCTGGTGGGACTTTCACAGATACGCAGTATTTT. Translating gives CASSSGGTFTDTQYF. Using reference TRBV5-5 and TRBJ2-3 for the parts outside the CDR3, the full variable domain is DAGVTQSPTHLIKTRGQQVTLRCSPISGHKSVSWYQQVLGQGPQFIFQYYEKEERGRGNFPDRFSARQFPNYSSELNVNALLLGDSALYLCASSSGGTFTDTQYFGPGTRLTVL.

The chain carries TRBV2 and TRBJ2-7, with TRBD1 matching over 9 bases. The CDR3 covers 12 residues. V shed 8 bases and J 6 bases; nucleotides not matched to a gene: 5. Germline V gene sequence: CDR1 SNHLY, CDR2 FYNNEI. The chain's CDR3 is CASSDRGGEQYF. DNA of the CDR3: TGTGCCAGCTCGGACAGGGGAGGCGAGCAGTACTTC.

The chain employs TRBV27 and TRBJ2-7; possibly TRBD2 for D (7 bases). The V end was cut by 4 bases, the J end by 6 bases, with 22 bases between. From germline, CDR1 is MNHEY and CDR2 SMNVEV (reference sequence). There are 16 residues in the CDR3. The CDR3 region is CASSSSWGRESGEQYF. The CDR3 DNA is TGTGCCAGCAGTTCTTCTTGGGGGCGGGAGTCGGGCGAGCAGTACTTC.

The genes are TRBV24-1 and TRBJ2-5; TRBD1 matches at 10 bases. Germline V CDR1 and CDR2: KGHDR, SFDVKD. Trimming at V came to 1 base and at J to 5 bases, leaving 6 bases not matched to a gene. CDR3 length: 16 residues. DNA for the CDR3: TGTGCCACCAGTGATTTTGCCGGGACAGGGGAGGAGACCCAGTACTTC. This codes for CATSDFAGTGEETQYF.

The CDR3 sequence: CASRAGDREPQHF. CDR3 bases: TGCGCCAGCAGGGCGGGGGACAGGGAGCCCCAGCATTTT. This rearrangement joins TRBV5-1 to TRBJ1-5, with 9 bases matching TRBD1. CDR1 and CDR2 from the germline V gene are SGHRS and YFSETQ. The CDR3 is made up of 13 amino acids. Trimming cost V 5 bases and J 8 bases; bases outside gene matches: 5.

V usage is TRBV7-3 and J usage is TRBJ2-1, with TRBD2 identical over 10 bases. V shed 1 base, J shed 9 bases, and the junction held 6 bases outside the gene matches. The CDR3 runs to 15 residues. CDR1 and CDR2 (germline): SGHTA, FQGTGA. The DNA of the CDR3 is TGTGCCAGCAGCTTAAGGGCTAGCGGGAGTTCTGAGCAGTTCTTC. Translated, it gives CASSLRASGSSEQFF.

This CDR3 is CSVELQTLAKNIQYF. The CDR3 bases are TGCAGCGTTGAACTACAGACCTTAGCCAAAAACATTCAGTACTTC. J is TRBJ2-4 and V is TRBV29-1, with D unresolved. The CDR3 extends over 15 amino acids. Trimming took 2 bases from V and 0 from J, leaving 11 bases between them. CDR1 and CDR2 (germline): SQVTM, ANQGSEA.

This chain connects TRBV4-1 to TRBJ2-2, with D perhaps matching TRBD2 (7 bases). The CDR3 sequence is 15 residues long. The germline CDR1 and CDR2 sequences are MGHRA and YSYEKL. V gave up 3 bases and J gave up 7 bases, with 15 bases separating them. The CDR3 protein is CASSHFGGPDGELFF. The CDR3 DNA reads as TGCGCCAGCAGCCATTTCGGGGGGCCGGACGGGGAGCTGTTTTTT.

CDR3 sequence (DNA): TGTGCCAGCAGTAGGGGGTCTGAAGCTTTCTTT. Protein: CASSRGSEAFF. The rearrangement joins TRBV12-3 or TRBV12-4 to TRBJ1-1, with D perhaps matching TRBD1 (6 bases). This CDR3 comprises 11 residues. V gave up 5 bases and J gave up 6 bases, with 7 bases separating them.

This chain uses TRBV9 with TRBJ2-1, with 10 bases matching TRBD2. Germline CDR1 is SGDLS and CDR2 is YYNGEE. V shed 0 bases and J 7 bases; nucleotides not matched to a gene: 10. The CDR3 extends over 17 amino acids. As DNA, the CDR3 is TGTGCCAGCAGCGTAGCAACTAGCGGGACGGGGGTGAATGAGCAGTTCTTC. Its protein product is CASSVATSGTGVNEQFF.